The next 5 T cell receptor beta chains were all read from a single sample in a study of T cell responses to AZD1222 COVID-19 vaccine. Some clones are missing from TCRdb's copy, which holds only in-frame ones; the method was immunoSEQ multiplex PCR. The sample has 75,000 to 95,000 clones, more than 90% seen once. This specimen consisted of peripheral blood, obtained on day 0 of AZD1222 vaccination. These receptors were taken from an adult in good health.

This clone was seen more than once but under ten times. The chain carries TRBV6-5 and TRBJ1-6; D gene unclear. Germline assignment: CDR1 MNHEY and CDR2 SVGAGI. V was cut by 4 bases and J by 2 bases, with 6 bases left in between. The CDR3 totals 14 residues. In DNA, the CDR3 is TGTGCCAGCAGTTCGACACCCTATAATTCACCCCTCCACTTT. Translating gives CASSSTPYNSPLHF.

This chain links TRBV5-5 with TRBJ2-1; 14 nucleotides align to TRBD2. V dropped 4 bases and J dropped 0; count of bases not matched to a gene: 9. Germline assignment: CDR1 SGHKS and CDR2 YYEKEE (reference sequence). The CDR3 sequence is 19 residues long. The CDR3 bases are TGTGCCAGCAGCCTTGGACTAGCGGGGGGATGGAGCTCCTACAATGAGCAGTTCTTC. It encodes CASSLGLAGGWSSYNEQFF.

CDR3 amino acids: CASTLTGTGETQYF. The CDR3 region has the DNA TGTGCCAGCACCCTGACCGGGACAGGGGAAACGCAGTATTTT. This chain joins TRBV5-5 and TRBJ2-3, with 10 bases that match TRBD1. This CDR3 is 14 amino acids long. V gave up 6 bases and J gave up 9 bases; unmatched junction bases: 10. CDR1 and CDR2 from the germline V gene are SGHKS and YYEKEE (reference sequence).

The chain uses TRBV5-1 and TRBJ2-3, with D perhaps TRBD2 (6 bases). The germline V and J ends were trimmed by 4 bases and 1 base, with 13 bases remaining between them. CDR3 length: 15 amino acids. Per the germline V gene, CDR1 is SGHRS and CDR2 is YFSETQ. The CDR3 here is CASSPGGSGTDTQYF. The CDR3 bases are TGCGCCAGCAGCCCTGGGGGGTCGGGCACAGATACGCAGTATTTT.

The chain has TRBV7-9 and TRBJ2-3; D not certain. The CDR3 consists of 16 residues. The germline gives CDR1 SEHNR, CDR2 FQNEAQ (reference sequence). The V end lost 1 base, the J end lost 6 bases, and 17 bases lay between the germline ends. CDR3 DNA sequence: TGTGCCAGCAGCTTAGAAGTACAGAATATAGAGGATACGCAGTATTTT. It translates to CASSLEVQNIEDTQYF.